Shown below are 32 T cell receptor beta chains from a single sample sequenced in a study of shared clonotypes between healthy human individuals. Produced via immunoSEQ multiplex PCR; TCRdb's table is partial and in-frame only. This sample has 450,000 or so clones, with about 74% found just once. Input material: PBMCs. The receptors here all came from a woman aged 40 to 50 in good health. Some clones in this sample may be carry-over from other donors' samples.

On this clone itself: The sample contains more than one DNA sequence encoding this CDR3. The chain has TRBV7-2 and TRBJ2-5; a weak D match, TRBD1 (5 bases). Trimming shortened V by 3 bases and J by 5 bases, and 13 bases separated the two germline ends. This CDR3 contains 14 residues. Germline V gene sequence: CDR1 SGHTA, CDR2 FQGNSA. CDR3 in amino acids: CASSFQGAQETQYF. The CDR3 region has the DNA TGTGCCAGCAGCTTCCAAGGGGCTCAGGAGACCCAGTACTTC.

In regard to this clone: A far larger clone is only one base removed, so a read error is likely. Written as DNA, the CDR3 is TGTGCCAACAGCACGGGGAATAGCAATCAGCCCCAGCATTTT. Protein product: CANSTGNSNQPQHF. The chain uses TRBV7-2 and TRBJ1-5; D is unclear. CDR1 and CDR2 from the germline V gene are SGHTA and FQGNSA. CDR3 length: 14 amino acids. Combining the CDR3 with reference TRBV7-2 and TRBJ1-5 gives the whole variable domain GAGVSQSPSNKVTEKGKDVELRCDPISGHTALYWYRQSLGQGLEFLIYFQGNSAPDKSGLPSDRFSAERTGGSVSTLTIQRTQQEDSAVYLCANSTGNSNQPQHFGDGTRLSIL.

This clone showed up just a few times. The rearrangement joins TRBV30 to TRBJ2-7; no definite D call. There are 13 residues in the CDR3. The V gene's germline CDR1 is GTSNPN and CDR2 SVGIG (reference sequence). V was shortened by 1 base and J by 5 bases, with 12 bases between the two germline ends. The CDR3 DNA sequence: TGTGCCTGGAGTGCAGACCCCCTTCACGAGCAGTACTTC. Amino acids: CAWSADPLHEQYF.

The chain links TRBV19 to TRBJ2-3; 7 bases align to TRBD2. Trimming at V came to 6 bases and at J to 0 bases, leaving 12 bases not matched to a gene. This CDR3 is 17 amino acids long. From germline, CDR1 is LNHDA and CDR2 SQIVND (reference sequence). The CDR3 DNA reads TGTGCCAGTAGACCCTCTAGCGGATACGCTAGCACAGATACGCAGTATTTT. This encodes CASRPSSGYASTDTQYF.

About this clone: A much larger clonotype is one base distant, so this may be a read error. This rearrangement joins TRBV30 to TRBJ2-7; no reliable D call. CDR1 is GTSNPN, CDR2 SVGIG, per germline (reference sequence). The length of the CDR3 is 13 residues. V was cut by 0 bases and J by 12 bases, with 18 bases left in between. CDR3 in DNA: TGTGCCTGGAGTGTGCCGGCGGAGCCGTTTGCGTACTTC. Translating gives CAWSVPAEPFAYF.

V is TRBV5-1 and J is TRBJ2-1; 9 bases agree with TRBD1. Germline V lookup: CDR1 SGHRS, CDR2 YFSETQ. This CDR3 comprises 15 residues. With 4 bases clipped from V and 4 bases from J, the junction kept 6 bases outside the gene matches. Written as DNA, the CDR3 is TGCGCCAGCAGCGTACAGGGGGCTGGTTACAATGAGCAGTTCTTC. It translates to CASSVQGAGYNEQFF.

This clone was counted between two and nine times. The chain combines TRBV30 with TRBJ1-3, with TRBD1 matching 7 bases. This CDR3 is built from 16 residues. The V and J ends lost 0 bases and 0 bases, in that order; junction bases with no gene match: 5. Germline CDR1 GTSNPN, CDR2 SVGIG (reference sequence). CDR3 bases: TGTGCCTGGAGTGTACCAGACAGGGTCTCTGGAAACACCATATATTTT. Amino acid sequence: CAWSVPDRVSGNTIYF. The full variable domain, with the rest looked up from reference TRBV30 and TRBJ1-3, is SQTIHQWPATLVQPVGSPLSLECTVEGTSNPNLYWYRQAAGRGLQLLFYSVGIGQISSEVPQNLSASRPQDRQFILSSKKLLLSDSGFYLCAWSVPDRVSGNTIYFGEGSWLTVV.

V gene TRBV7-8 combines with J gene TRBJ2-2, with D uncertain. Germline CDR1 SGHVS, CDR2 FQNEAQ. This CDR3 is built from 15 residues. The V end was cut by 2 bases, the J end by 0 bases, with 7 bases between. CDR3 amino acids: CASSLSGTNTGELFF. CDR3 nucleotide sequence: TGTGCCAGCAGCTTAAGTGGCACGAACACCGGGGAGCTGTTTTTT. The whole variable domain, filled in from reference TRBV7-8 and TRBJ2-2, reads GAGVSQSPRYKVAKRGQDVALRCDPISGHVSLFWYQQALGQGPEFLTYFQNEAQLDKSGLPSDRFFAERPEGSVSTLKIQRTQQEDSAVYLCASSLSGTNTGELFFGEGSRLTVL.

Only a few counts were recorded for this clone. CDR3 loop: CSVCLTSDWSKLFF. The CDR3 DNA reads as TGCAGCGTTTGCCTGACTTCGGACTGGTCTAAACTGTTTTTT. The J gene is TRBJ1-4, the V gene TRBV29-1; no firm D call. CDR1 SQVTM and CDR2 ANQGSEA come from the germline V gene. This CDR3 is built from 14 residues. The V end was cut by 5 bases, the J end by 11 bases, with 21 bases between.

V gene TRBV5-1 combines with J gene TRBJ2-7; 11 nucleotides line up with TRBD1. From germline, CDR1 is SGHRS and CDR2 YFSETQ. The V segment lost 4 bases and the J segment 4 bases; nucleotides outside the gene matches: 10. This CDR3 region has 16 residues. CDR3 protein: CASSDHGGTGGYEQYF. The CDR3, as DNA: TGCGCCAGCAGCGACCACGGTGGGACAGGGGGTTACGAGCAGTACTTC.

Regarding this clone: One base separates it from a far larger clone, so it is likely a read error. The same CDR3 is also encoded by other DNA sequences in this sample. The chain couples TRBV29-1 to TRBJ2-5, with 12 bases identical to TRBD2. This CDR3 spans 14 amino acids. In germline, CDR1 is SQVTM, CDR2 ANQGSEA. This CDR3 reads CSVGGLAGQETQYF. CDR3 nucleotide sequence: TGCAGCGTTGGAGGACTAGCGGGACAAGAGACCCAATACTTC. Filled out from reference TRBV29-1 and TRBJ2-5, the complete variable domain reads SAVISQKPSRDICQRGTSLTIQCQVDSQVTMMFWYRQQPGQSLTLIATANQGSEATYESGFVIDKFPISRPNLTFSTLTVSNMSPEDSSIYLCSVGGLAGQETQYFGPGTRLLVL.

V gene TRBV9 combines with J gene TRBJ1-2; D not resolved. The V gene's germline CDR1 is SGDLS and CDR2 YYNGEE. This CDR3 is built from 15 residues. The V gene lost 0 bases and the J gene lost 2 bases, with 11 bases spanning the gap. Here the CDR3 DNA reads TGTGCCAGCAGCGTAGGGGTTGAAGCGAACTATGGCTACACCTTC. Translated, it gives CASSVGVEANYGYTF.

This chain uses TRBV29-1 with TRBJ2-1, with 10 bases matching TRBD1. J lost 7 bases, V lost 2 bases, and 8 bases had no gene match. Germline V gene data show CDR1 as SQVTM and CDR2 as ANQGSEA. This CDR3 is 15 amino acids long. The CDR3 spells CSVERGQGIGNEQFF. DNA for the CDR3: TGCAGCGTTGAAAGGGGACAGGGGATTGGAAATGAGCAGTTCTTC.

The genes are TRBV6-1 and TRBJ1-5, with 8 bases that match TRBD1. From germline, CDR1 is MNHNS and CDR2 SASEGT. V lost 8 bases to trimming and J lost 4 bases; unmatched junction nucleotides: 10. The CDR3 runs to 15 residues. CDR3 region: CASGRTGQRNQPQHF. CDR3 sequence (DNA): TGTGCCAGCGGGAGGACAGGGCAGAGAAATCAGCCCCAGCATTTT.

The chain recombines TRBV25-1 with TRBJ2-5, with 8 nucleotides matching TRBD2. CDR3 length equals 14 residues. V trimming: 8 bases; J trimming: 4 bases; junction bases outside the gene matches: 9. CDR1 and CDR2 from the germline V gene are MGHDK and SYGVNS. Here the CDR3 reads CASSRRGGRETQYF. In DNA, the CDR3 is TGTGCCAGCTCCCGTCGGGGGGGTCGAGAGACCCAGTACTTC.

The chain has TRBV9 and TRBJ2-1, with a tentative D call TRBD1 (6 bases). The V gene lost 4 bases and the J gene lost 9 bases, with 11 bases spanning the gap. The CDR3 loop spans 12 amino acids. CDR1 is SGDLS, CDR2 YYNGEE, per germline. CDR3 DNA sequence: TGTGCCAGCAGCCCAGGGGTGGGTGAGCAGTTCTTC. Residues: CASSPGVGEQFF.

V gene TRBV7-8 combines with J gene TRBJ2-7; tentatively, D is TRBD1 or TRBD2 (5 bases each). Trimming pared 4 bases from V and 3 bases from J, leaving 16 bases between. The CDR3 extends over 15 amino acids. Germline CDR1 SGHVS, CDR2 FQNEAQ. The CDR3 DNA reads TGTGCCAGCAGCTCCCCGAATGGGGGTGGCTACGAGCAGTACTTC. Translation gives CASSSPNGGGYEQYF.

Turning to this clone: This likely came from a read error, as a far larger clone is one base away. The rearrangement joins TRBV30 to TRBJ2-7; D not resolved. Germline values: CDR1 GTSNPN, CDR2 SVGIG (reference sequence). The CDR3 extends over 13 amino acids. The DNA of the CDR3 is TGTGCCTGGAACCGACAAAACTCCTACAAGCAGTACTTC. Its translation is CAWNRQNSYKQYF.

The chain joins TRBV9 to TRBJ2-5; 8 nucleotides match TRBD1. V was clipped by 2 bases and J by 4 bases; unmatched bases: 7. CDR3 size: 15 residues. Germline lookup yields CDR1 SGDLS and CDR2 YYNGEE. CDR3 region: CASSVGQGEAETQYF. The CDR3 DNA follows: TGTGCCAGCAGCGTTGGACAGGGTGAGGCAGAGACCCAGTACTTC.

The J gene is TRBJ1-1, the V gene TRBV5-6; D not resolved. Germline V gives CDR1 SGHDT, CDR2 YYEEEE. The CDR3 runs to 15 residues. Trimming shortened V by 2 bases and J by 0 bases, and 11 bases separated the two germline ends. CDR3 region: CASSLLEAMNTEAFF. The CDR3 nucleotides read TGTGCCAGCAGCTTACTCGAGGCCATGAACACTGAAGCTTTCTTT.

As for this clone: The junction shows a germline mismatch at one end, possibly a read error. This CDR3 reads CASGISLQGNQPQHF. In DNA form, the CDR3 reads TGTGCCAGTGGTATCTCCCTACAGGGAAATCAGCCCCAGCATTTT. J is TRBJ1-5 and V is TRBV19; tentative D call: TRBD1 (6 bases). This CDR3 spans 15 amino acids. The germline V gene encodes CDR1 LNHDA and CDR2 SQIVND (reference sequence).

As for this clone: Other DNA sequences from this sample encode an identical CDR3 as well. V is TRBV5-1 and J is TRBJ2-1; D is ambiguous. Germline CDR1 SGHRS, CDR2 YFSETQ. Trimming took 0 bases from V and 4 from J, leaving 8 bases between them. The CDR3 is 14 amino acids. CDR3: CASSLASNYNEQFF. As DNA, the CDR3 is TGCGCCAGCAGCTTGGCGTCTAATTACAATGAGCAGTTCTTC. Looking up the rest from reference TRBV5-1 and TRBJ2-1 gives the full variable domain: KAGVTQTPRYLIKTRGQQVTLSCSPISGHRSVSWYQQTPGQGLQFLFEYFSETQRNKGNFPGRFSGRQFSNSRSEMNVSTLELGDSALYLCASSLASNYNEQFFGPGTRLTVL.

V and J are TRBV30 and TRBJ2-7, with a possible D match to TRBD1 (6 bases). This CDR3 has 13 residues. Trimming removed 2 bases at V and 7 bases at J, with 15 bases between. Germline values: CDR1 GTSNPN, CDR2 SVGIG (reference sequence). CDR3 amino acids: CAWSLGTQQEQYF. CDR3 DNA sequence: TGTGCCTGGAGTCTGGGGACACAGCAGGAGCAGTACTTC. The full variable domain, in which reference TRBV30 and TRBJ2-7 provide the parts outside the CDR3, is SQTIHQWPATLVQPVGSPLSLECTVEGTSNPNLYWYRQAAGRGLQLLFYSVGIGQISSEVPQNLSASRPQDRQFILSSKKLLLSDSGFYLCAWSLGTQQEQYFGPGTRLTVT.

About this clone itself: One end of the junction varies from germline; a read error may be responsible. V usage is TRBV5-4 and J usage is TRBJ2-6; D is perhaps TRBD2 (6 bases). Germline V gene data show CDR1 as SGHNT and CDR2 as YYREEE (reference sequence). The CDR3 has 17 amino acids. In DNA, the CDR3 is TGCGCCAGCAGCCAAGATCCAGGGACTTCTGGGGCCAACGTCCTGACTTTC. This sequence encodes CASSQDPGTSGANVLTF.

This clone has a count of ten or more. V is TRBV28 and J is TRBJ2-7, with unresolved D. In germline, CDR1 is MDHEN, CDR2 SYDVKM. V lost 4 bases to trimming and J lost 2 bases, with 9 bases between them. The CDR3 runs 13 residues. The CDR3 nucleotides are TGTGCCAGCAGTTCCCCGGAGACCTACGAGCAGTACTTC. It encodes CASSSPETYEQYF.

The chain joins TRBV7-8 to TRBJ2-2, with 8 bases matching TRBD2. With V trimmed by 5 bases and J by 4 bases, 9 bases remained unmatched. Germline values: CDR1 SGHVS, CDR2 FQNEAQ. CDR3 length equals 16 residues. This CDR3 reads CASSPRSAGVTGELFF. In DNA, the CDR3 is TGTGCCAGCAGCCCTCGGTCAGCGGGAGTCACCGGGGAGCTGTTTTTT.

This CDR3 is CASRGLAEREQYF. The CDR3 DNA reads TGTGCCAGCAGAGGACTAGCGGAGAGGGAGCAGTACTTC. This chain connects TRBV28 to TRBJ2-7; 10 bases are shared with TRBD2. CDR1 is MDHEN, CDR2 SYDVKM, per germline. V gave up 6 bases and J gave up 7 bases; unmatched junction bases: 6. This CDR3 is 13 amino acids long.

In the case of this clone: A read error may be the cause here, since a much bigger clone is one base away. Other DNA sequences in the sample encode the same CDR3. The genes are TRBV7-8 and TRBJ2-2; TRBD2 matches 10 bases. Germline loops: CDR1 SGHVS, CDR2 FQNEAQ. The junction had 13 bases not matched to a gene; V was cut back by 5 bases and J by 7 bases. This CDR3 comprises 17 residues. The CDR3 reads CASSLALAGDSRGELFF. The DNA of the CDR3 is TGTGCCAGCAGCCTGGCGCTAGCGGGAGACTCCCGCGGGGAGCTGTTTTTT.

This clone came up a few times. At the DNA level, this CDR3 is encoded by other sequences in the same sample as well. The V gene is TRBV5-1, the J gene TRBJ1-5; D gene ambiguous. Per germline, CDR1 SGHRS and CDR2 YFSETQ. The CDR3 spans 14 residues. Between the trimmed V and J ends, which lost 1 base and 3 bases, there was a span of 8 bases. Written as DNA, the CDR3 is TGCGCCAGCAGCTTGAGCAGCCCCAATCAGCCCCAGCATTTT. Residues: CASSLSSPNQPQHF.

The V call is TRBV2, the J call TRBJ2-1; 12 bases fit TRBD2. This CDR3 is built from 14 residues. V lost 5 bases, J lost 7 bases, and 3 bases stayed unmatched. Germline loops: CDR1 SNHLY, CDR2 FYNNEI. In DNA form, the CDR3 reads TGTGCCAGCAGTTATACTAGCGGGAGGAATGAGCAGTTCTTC. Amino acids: CASSYTSGRNEQFF.

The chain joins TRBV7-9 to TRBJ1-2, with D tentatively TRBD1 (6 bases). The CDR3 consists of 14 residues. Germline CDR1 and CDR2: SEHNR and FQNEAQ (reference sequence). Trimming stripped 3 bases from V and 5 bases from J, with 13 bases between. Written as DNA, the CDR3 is TGTGCCAGCAGCTTTAGGGGCAGGGGTTATGGCTACACCTTC. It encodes CASSFRGRGYGYTF. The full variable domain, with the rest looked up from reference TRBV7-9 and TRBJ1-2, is DTGVSQNPRHKITKRGQNVTFRCDPISEHNRLYWYRQTLGQGPEFLTYFQNEAQLEKSRLLSDRFSAERPKGSFSTLEIQRTEQGDSAMYLCASSFRGRGYGYTFGSGTRLTVV.

The CDR3 loop is CASSEVAGIGYEQYF. For the CDR3, the DNA is TGTGCCAGCAGTGAAGTCGCAGGGATTGGCTACGAGCAGTACTTC. This chain uses TRBV6-1 with TRBJ2-7, with D perhaps TRBD1 (5 bases). V lost 1 base, J lost 3 bases, and 13 bases lay in between. The length of the CDR3 is 15 residues. The V gene's germline CDR1 is MNHNS and CDR2 SASEGT.